The 17 T cell receptor beta chains given below trace back to one sample, sequenced in a study of early T cells in non-severe SARS-CoV-2 infection. TCRdb independently ran MiXCR on the 5' RACE reads; one entry per CDR3 protein. Here the sample spans tens of thousands of distinct CDR3 sequences, approximately 6% being singletons. Sequences were obtained from whole blood. The origin of the receptors is an adult who was a healthcare worker with PCR-confirmed SARS-CoV-2 infection or an uninfected control (not recorded which).

This clonotype was counted many times. This sequence joins TRBV5-6 and TRBJ2-6; tentative D call: TRBD1 (5 bases). CDR3 size: 15 residues. V lost 1 base to trimming and J lost 1 base, with 6 bases between them. CDR1 and CDR2 (germline): SGHDT, YYEEEE. The CDR3 DNA is TGTGCCAGCAGCTTGCCAGGGTCTGGGGCCAACGTCCTGACTTTC. This translates into CASSLPGSGANVLTF. The full variable domain, rest sourced from reference TRBV5-6 and TRBJ2-6, is DAGVTQSPTHLIKTRGQQVTLRCSPKSGHDTVSWYQQALGQGPQFIFQYYEEEERQRGNFPDRFSGHQFPNYSSELNVNALLLGDSALYLCASSLPGSGANVLTFGAGSRLTVL.

This clonotype has at least ten counts. The chain carries TRBV7-9 and TRBJ2-2; TRBD2 agrees at 10 bases. Trimming removed 1 base from V and 6 bases from J; junction bases left unmatched: 5. Per the germline V gene, CDR1 is SEHNR and CDR2 is FQNEAQ (reference sequence). The CDR3 extends over 16 amino acids. The CDR3 protein is CASSLDPSGRSGELFF. For the CDR3, the DNA is TGTGCCAGCAGCTTAGACCCTAGCGGGAGATCCGGGGAGCTGTTTTTT.

This clonotype was seen many times. CDR3 in amino acids: CASSQEITDTQYF. CDR3 bases: TGCGCCAGCAGCCAAGAAATCACAGATACGCAGTATTTT. The rearrangement joins TRBV4-3 to TRBJ2-3, with unresolved D. The V end was cut by 0 bases, the J end by 2 bases, with 3 bases between. The CDR3 is 13 residues long. Germline V gives CDR1 LGHNA, CDR2 YSLEER.

This clonotype was seen only a few times. The V gene is TRBV10-3, the J gene TRBJ2-3; 7 bases map to TRBD2. Germline V CDR1 and CDR2: ENHRY, SYGVKD. The CDR3 spans 14 residues. Trimming took 10 bases from V and 5 from J; bases not matched to a gene: 12. CDR3 sequence (DNA): TGTGCCACTTCCCGACTAGCCGGGAAAGATACGCAGTATTTT. Translated, it gives CATSRLAGKDTQYF.

This clonotype was counted at least ten times. This chain uses TRBV3-1 with TRBJ2-1; either TRBD1 or TRBD2 may supply D (6 bases each). CDR3 length equals 15 residues. V was cut by 1 base and J by 10 bases, with 17 bases left in between. Germline V lookup: CDR1 LGHDT, CDR2 YNNKEL (reference sequence). CDR3 coding DNA: TGTGCCAGCAGCCAAGTACCTATCGGGGGCAGGGAGCAGTTCTTC. Translation: CASSQVPIGGREQFF.

This clonotype was counted many times. This chain uses TRBV3-1 with TRBJ2-5, with 9 bases fitting TRBD2. V was clipped by 10 bases and J by 3 bases; unmatched bases: 9. This CDR3 has 14 residues. Germline CDR1 is LGHDT and CDR2 is YNNKEL (reference sequence). CDR3 sequence reads: CANLRGGVEETQYF. The CDR3 DNA reads TGTGCCAACTTACGCGGGGGGGTGGAAGAGACCCAGTACTTC.

This clonotype appeared many times. V usage is TRBV6-1 and J usage is TRBJ1-6; a possible D gene is TRBD1 (5 bases). V lost 1 base and J 10 bases, leaving 14 bases between the germline ends. The CDR3 loop spans 15 amino acids. CDR1 and CDR2 from the germline V gene are MNHNS and SASEGT. The chain's CDR3 is CASSEGPSGTSPLHF. The CDR3 DNA sequence: TGTGCCAGCAGTGAAGGACCCTCGGGGACGTCACCCCTCCACTTT.

Ten or more counts support this clonotype. J is TRBJ2-7 and V is TRBV12-2; the D call in the table, TRBD2, was not verified against the DNA. TRBV12-2 is annotated as a pseudogene. The length of the CDR3 is 17 residues. The CDR3 region has the DNA TGTGCAAGTCGCTTAGTCCTCCCGCGTCGGCAGGGCTACGAGCAGTACGTC. Its translation: CASRLVLPRRQGYEQYV.

This clonotype was seen ten or more times. The rearrangement joins TRBV20-1 to TRBJ1-5, with 9 bases fitting TRBD1. The CDR3 is 15 amino acids. Germline CDR1 and CDR2: DFQATT and SNEGSKA (reference sequence). V lost 3 bases to trimming and J lost 2 bases; unmatched junction nucleotides: 5. As DNA, the CDR3 is TGCAGTGCTAGCCTTAGGACAGGGGGCAATCAGCCCCAGCATTTT. It translates to CSASLRTGGNQPQHF.

This clonotype was observed a handful of times. This chain connects TRBV29-1 to TRBJ1-1; D might be TRBD1 (6 bases). The CDR3 is 12 residues long. V gave up 5 bases and J gave up 10 bases, with 17 bases separating them. Germline CDR1 is SQVTM and CDR2 is ANQGSEA. The CDR3 DNA is TGCAGCGTTTTACAGGGTGGTATTGTAGCTTTCTTT. Translated: CSVLQGGIVAFF.

This clonotype was recorded many times. The V and J genes are TRBV21-1 and TRBJ1-4; whether TRBD1, the table's D call, matches the DNA was not checked. TRBV21-1 is designated a pseudogene. The length of the CDR3 is 17 residues. The CDR3 loop is CASSKRRQIATNEKLFF. The CDR3, as DNA: TGTGCCAGCAGCAAAAGGCGACAGATTGCAACTAATGAAAAACTGTTTTTT.

This clonotype was seen repeatedly, ten times or more. The CDR3 is CASSVSGAGANSPLHF. The CDR3 DNA reads as TGTGCCAGCAGCGTATCGGGCGCAGGGGCTAATTCACCCCTCCACTTT. This chain joins TRBV9 and TRBJ1-6, with D possibly matching TRBD1 (6 bases). The CDR3 contains 16 residues. Germline V CDR1 and CDR2: SGDLS, YYNGEE. Trimming stripped 1 base from V and 6 bases from J, with 14 bases between. Filled out from reference TRBV9 and TRBJ1-6, the complete variable domain reads DSGVTQTPKHLITATGQRVTLRCSPRSGDLSVYWYQQSLDQGLQFLIQYYNGEERAKGNILERFSAQQFPDLHSELNLSSLELGDSALYFCASSVSGAGANSPLHFGNGTRLTVT.

The chain carries TRBV2 and TRBJ2-3; no reliable D call. V lost 4 bases and J lost 6, with 17 bases in between. The length of the CDR3 is 15 residues. From germline, CDR1 is SNHLY and CDR2 FYNNEI. The CDR3 bases are TGTGCCAGCAGTGTCCACCGGCTATACGGGGATACGCAGTATTTT. Translated: CASSVHRLYGDTQYF.

This clonotype was counted ten times or more. The V and J genes are TRBV3-1 and TRBJ2-3; 11 positions agree with TRBD1. CDR1 LGHDT and CDR2 YNNKEL come from the germline V gene (reference sequence). V was pared by 4 bases and J by 2 bases, with 5 bases of the junction left unmatched. This CDR3 has 16 residues. The CDR3 reads CASSLDRGLDTDTQYF. CDR3 coding DNA: TGTGCCAGCAGCCTGGACAGGGGGCTAGACACAGATACGCAGTATTTT.

This clonotype appeared a few times. The V call is TRBV3-1, the J call TRBJ1-4, with D perhaps TRBD1 (6 bases). The CDR3 totals 16 residues. V shed 3 bases and J shed 7 bases, with 18 bases lying between them. Germline CDR1 and CDR2: LGHDT and YNNKEL (reference sequence). CDR3 sequence reads: CASSQRRGARGEKLFF. The CDR3 DNA is TGTGCCAGCAGCCAGAGGCGGGGGGCACGTGGTGAAAAACTGTTTTTT.

This clonotype has ten or more counts. The genes are TRBV24-1 and TRBJ2-7; D is undetermined. The CDR3 extends over 16 amino acids. The V gene lost 4 bases and the J gene lost 2 bases, with 17 bases spanning the gap. The germline CDR1 and CDR2 sequences are KGHDR and SFDVKD. This CDR3 is CATSDSFTVPPYEQYV. The CDR3 DNA sequence: TGTGCCACCAGTGACTCATTTACCGTTCCCCCCTACGAGCAGTACGTC.

The table lists this clonotype with many counts. This rearrangement joins TRBV5-4 to TRBJ1-1; D is undetermined. CDR3 length: 13 amino acids. Germline CDR1 reads SGHNT; CDR2 reads YYREEE (reference sequence). V was cut by 2 bases and J by 3 bases, with 8 bases left in between. In DNA form, the CDR3 reads TGTGCCAGCAGCTTCATCGTGGACACTGAAGCTTTCTTT. Translation gives CASSFIVDTEAFF.